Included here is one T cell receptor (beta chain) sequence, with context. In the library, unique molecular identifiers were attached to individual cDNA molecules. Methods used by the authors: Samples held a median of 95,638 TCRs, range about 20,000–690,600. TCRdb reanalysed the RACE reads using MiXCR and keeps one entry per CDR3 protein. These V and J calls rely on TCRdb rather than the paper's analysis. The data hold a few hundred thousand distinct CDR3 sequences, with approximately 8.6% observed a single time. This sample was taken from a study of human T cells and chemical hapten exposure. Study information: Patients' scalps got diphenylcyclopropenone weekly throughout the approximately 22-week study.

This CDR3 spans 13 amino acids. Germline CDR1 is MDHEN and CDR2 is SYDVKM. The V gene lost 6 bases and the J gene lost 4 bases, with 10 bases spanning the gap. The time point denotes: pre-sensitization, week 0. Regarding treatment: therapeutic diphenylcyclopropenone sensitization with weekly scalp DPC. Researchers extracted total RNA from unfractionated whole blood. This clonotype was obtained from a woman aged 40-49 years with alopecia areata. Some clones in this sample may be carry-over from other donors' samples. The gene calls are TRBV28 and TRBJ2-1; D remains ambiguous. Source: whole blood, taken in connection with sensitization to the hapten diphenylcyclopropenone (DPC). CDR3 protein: CASRRSAYNEQFF. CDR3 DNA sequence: TGTGCCAGCAGGAGATCGGCTTACAATGAGCAGTTCTTC.